The 27 T cell receptor beta chains given below trace back to one sample, sequenced in a study of blood T cells in healthy people across ages. Alongside a J-beta primer mix, a sample-barcoded 5' primer served in a second PCR lasting about 7 to 12 cycles. TCRdb independently ran MiXCR on the 5' RACE reads; one entry per CDR3 protein. The data show just under 900,000 distinct CDR3 sequences, 25% to 30% seen once. Sequencing was carried out using blood. Receptors were obtained from a woman aged 80 or over in good health.

This clonotype was counted between two and nine times. The V call is TRBV11-2, the J call TRBJ1-2; the match to TRBD1 covers 10 bases. This CDR3 is 14 amino acids long. V lost 5 bases to trimming and J lost 6 bases; unmatched junction nucleotides: 6. Germline CDR1 and CDR2: SGHAT and FQNNGV. The CDR3 DNA reads TGTGCCAGCAGCCTCCGGGGACAGGGGAATGGCTACACCTTC. Translation: CASSLRGQGNGYTF.

This sequence joins TRBV7-8 and TRBJ2-3; 15 nucleotides line up with TRBD2. In germline, CDR1 is SGHVS, CDR2 FQNEAQ. The CDR3 consists of 17 residues. V shed 3 bases, J shed 2 bases, and the junction held 3 bases outside the gene matches. The CDR3 coding sequence is TGTGCCAGCAGCTTGGGACTAGCGGGGGGTGCCACAGATACGCAGTATTTT. Its translation is CASSLGLAGGATDTQYF.

V gene TRBV9 combines with J gene TRBJ2-7; D not resolved. Germline V gives CDR1 SGDLS, CDR2 YYNGEE. With 0 bases removed from V and 10 bases from J, the gap between germline ends came to 8 bases. The CDR3 extends over 11 amino acids. The CDR3 DNA is TGTGCCAGCAGCGTAGCAGAGGCCCAGTACTTC. It encodes CASSVAEAQYF.

This clonotype was counted a few times. This may be a read error: a much more frequent sequence differs by one nucleotide. V gene TRBV29-1 combines with J gene TRBJ2-7; 11 bases agree with TRBD2. After removal of 5 bases from V and 7 bases from J, the junction contained 4 bases not matched to a gene. The CDR3 has 12 amino acids. Germline CDR1 reads SQVTM; CDR2 reads ANQGSEA. In DNA, the CDR3 is TGCAGCGTTCCTAGCGGGGGGATTGAGCAGTACTTC. It translates to CSVPSGGIEQYF.

This clonotype was recorded many times. This chain links TRBV20-1 with TRBJ2-1, with 9 nucleotides matching TRBD2. This CDR3 is built from 16 residues. Trimming cost V 3 bases and J 9 bases; bases outside gene matches: 15. Germline lookup yields CDR1 DFQATT and CDR2 SNEGSKA (reference sequence). CDR3 nucleotides: TGCAGTGCTAGCGCCTTTGGTAGCGGGAGTAAGGGTGAGCAGTTCTTC. This encodes CSASAFGSGSKGEQFF.

This clonotype has at least ten counts. The J gene is TRBJ2-3, the V gene TRBV20-1, with 9 bases that match TRBD2. Germline CDR1 reads DFQATT; CDR2 reads SNEGSKA (reference sequence). V was pared by 4 bases and J by 6 bases, with 14 bases of the junction left unmatched. The CDR3 loop spans 16 amino acids. The CDR3, as DNA: TGCAGTGCTACTCGACTAGCGGAATCCCGCCCGGATACGCAGTATTTT. As protein: CSATRLAESRPDTQYF.

This clonotype was recorded at least ten times. DNA of the CDR3: TGTGCCAGCAGTTTCCCGCCGGGACAGGGGATGAACACTGAAGCTTTCTTT. It codes for CASSFPPGQGMNTEAFF. The V and J genes are TRBV12-3 or TRBV12-4 and TRBJ1-1; 10 nucleotides align to TRBD1. V lost 3 bases and J lost 0; bases outside the gene matches: 7. The CDR3 has 17 amino acids.

This clonotype appeared many times. The V and J genes are TRBV6-2 or TRBV6-3 and TRBJ1-6; D is undetermined. V lost 0 bases to trimming and J lost 5 bases, with 8 bases between them. From germline, CDR1 is MNHEY and CDR2 SVGEGT. The CDR3 totals 15 residues. The CDR3 spells CASSYSPGHNSPLHF. The CDR3 DNA reads as TGTGCCAGCAGTTACTCGCCGGGCCATAATTCACCCCTCCACTTT.

This clonotype was found many times. The chain is built from TRBV12-3 or TRBV12-4 and TRBJ1-2, with D perhaps TRBD1 (5 bases). V dropped 0 bases and J dropped 8 bases, with 13 bases sitting between them. The CDR3 totals 14 residues. This CDR3 is CASSLAVAGNGYTF. DNA of the CDR3: TGTGCCAGCAGTTTAGCGGTGGCAGGGAACGGCTACACCTTC.

The chain links TRBV11-2 to TRBJ2-2; TRBD2 matches at 11 bases. The CDR3 runs 18 residues. Unmatched junction bases numbered 6, after V lost 2 bases and J lost 1 base. CDR1 and CDR2 from the germline V gene are SGHAT and FQNNGV. Written as DNA, the CDR3 is TGTGCCAGCAGCTTAACACTAGCGGGGGTGGGGAACACCGGGGAGCTGTTTTTT. Protein: CASSLTLAGVGNTGELFF.

The table lists this clonotype with many counts. The J gene is TRBJ2-7, the V gene TRBV20-1, with 8 bases identical to TRBD2. Germline trimming cut 0 bases from V and 2 bases from J; bases unmatched to any gene: 6. The CDR3 covers 15 residues. Germline values: CDR1 DFQATT, CDR2 SNEGSKA (reference sequence). The CDR3 DNA sequence: TGCAGTGCTAGAGACCTTGGACTAGCCACCTACGAGCAGTACTTC. Its translation is CSARDLGLATYEQYF.

The rearrangement joins TRBV30 to TRBJ1-4, with unresolved D. V lost 0 bases to trimming and J lost 1 base, with 6 bases between them. The CDR3 is 14 residues long. CDR1 and CDR2 from the germline V gene are GTSNPN and SVGIG (reference sequence). Here the CDR3 DNA reads TGTGCCTGGAGTGTTGGGGTAACTAATGAAAAACTGTTTTTT. It specifies CAWSVGVTNEKLFF. The full variable domain, in which reference TRBV30 and TRBJ1-4 provide the parts outside the CDR3, is SQTIHQWPATLVQPVGSPLSLECTVEGTSNPNLYWYRQAAGRGLQLLFYSVGIGQISSEVPQNLSASRPQDRQFILSSKKLLLSDSGFYLCAWSVGVTNEKLFFGSGTQLSVL.

This clonotype was counted at least ten times. The rearrangement links TRBV6-2 or TRBV6-3 to TRBJ2-1; D perhaps matches TRBD1 (6 bases). Deletions cut 2 bases from V and 5 bases from J, with 16 bases between. The germline V gene has CDR1 MNHEY and CDR2 SVGEGT. This CDR3 is 16 amino acids long. CDR3 DNA sequence: TGTGCCAGCAGTTACGGGTCGGGCAGGGGTGACAATGAGCAGTTCTTC. Encoded protein: CASSYGSGRGDNEQFF.

The table lists this clonotype with many counts. The chain couples TRBV12-3 or TRBV12-4 to TRBJ2-5; possibly TRBD2 for D (7 bases). The CDR3 has 14 residues. V was clipped by 7 bases and J by 5 bases, with 17 bases between them. In nucleotides, the CDR3 is TGTGCCAGCACTCTCCACGGGGGGCGGGAGACCCAGTACTTC. It is translated as CASTLHGGRETQYF.

Turning to this clonotype: A read error may be the cause here, since a much bigger clone is one base away. The gene calls are TRBV20-1 and TRBJ2-1, with a possible D match to TRBD2 (6 bases). This CDR3 is built from 14 residues. Germline CDR1 and CDR2: DFQATT and SNEGSKA (reference sequence). The V gene lost 7 bases and the J gene lost 2 bases, with 15 bases spanning the gap. CDR3 sequence reads: CSVKGGATYNEQFF. CDR3 DNA sequence: TGCAGTGTTAAAGGCGGGGCGACCTACAATGAGCAGTTCTTC.

The V call is TRBV27, the J call TRBJ2-1; 10 bases are a match to TRBD1. Germline CDR1 and CDR2: MNHEY and SMNVEV (reference sequence). The CDR3 spans 17 residues. After removal of 4 bases from V and 5 bases from J, the junction contained 11 bases not matched to a gene. CDR3 residues: CASSYSPGQGRDNEQFF. The DNA of the CDR3 is TGTGCCAGCAGTTACTCCCCGGGACAGGGGAGGGACAATGAGCAGTTCTTC.

The CDR3 DNA reads TGCAGTGCATATCCGGGACACGGTACGACCACAGATACGCAGTATTTT. Translated: CSAYPGHGTTTDTQYF. The V call is TRBV20-1, the J call TRBJ2-3; D might be TRBD1 (6 bases). Germline values: CDR1 DFQATT, CDR2 SNEGSKA (reference sequence). The CDR3 is 16 amino acids. Deletions cut 6 bases from V and 2 bases from J, with 21 bases between.

This clonotype appeared many times. V is TRBV3-1 and J is TRBJ2-5, with 10 bases aligning to TRBD1. The germline V gene encodes CDR1 LGHDT and CDR2 YNNKEL (reference sequence). The CDR3 consists of 15 residues. With V trimmed by 4 bases and J by 5 bases, 7 bases remained unmatched. CDR3 sequence reads: CASSRGTGVRETQYF. The CDR3 nucleotides read TGTGCCAGCAGCCGGGGGACAGGGGTCCGGGAGACCCAGTACTTC.

V is TRBV2 and J is TRBJ1-5; possibly TRBD1 for D (6 bases). With 4 bases removed from V and 7 bases from J, the gap between germline ends came to 14 bases. The CDR3 covers 14 residues. In germline, CDR1 is SNHLY, CDR2 FYNNEI. CDR3 sequence reads: CASSGLGARQPQHF. Written as DNA, the CDR3 is TGTGCCAGCAGTGGTTTGGGGGCGCGCCAGCCCCAGCATTTT.

This clonotype has ten or more counts. This chain connects TRBV20-1 to TRBJ1-2, with 8 bases lining up with TRBD1. CDR1 and CDR2 from the germline V gene are DFQATT and SNEGSKA (reference sequence). The CDR3 runs to 16 residues. J lost 7 bases, V lost 5 bases, and 18 bases had no gene match. CDR3 sequence: CSAGGAPGQVARGYTF. The CDR3, as DNA: TGCAGTGCTGGAGGAGCGCCGGGACAGGTGGCCCGTGGCTACACCTTC.

This clonotype was seen ten or more times. This chain connects TRBV7-9 to TRBJ1-2; possible D gene TRBD1, 5 bases. Looked up from germline, CDR1 is SEHNR and CDR2 is FQNEAQ (reference sequence). The CDR3 totals 14 residues. The V and J ends lost 2 bases and 7 bases respectively, with 14 bases between them. The CDR3 region has the DNA TGTGCCAGCAGCTTAATCGTATCAGGGAGTGGCTACACCTTC. This sequence encodes CASSLIVSGSGYTF.

With regard to this clonotype: One end of the junction does not line up with germline, which may come from a read error. The J gene is TRBJ2-3, the V gene TRBV12-3 or TRBV12-4, with 10 positions matching TRBD2. This CDR3 region has 15 residues. DNA of the CDR3: TGTGCCAGCAGCCTACCTAGCGGGGGTGCAGATACGGAGTATTTT. It yields the protein CASSLPSGGADTEYF.

The CDR3 region has the DNA TGCGCCAGCAGCTTGGAACAGACGGCCTACGAGCAGTACTTC. Residues: CASSLEQTAYEQYF. V gene TRBV5-1 combines with J gene TRBJ2-7; no clear D gene. The CDR3 is made up of 14 amino acids. Germline values: CDR1 SGHRS, CDR2 YFSETQ. The V end was cut by 0 bases, the J end by 2 bases, with 9 bases between.

This clonotype has more than one count but fewer than ten. The V and J genes are TRBV29-1 and TRBJ1-1; D gene ambiguous. The CDR3 length is 12 residues. Trimming removed 4 bases at V and 0 bases at J, with 6 bases between. Germline lookup yields CDR1 SQVTM and CDR2 ANQGSEA. CDR3 nucleotide sequence: TGCAGCGTTGCTAGACTGAACACTGAAGCTTTCTTT. This encodes CSVARLNTEAFF.

The chain recombines TRBV4-1 with TRBJ1-2; D call uncertain. CDR3 length equals 14 residues. V was cut by 0 bases and J by 4 bases, with 9 bases left in between. The V gene's germline CDR1 is MGHRA and CDR2 YSYEKL. The CDR3 sequence: CASSQDGSSYGYTF. In DNA form, the CDR3 reads TGCGCCAGCAGCCAAGATGGGTCCAGCTATGGCTACACCTTC.

Many counts were recorded for this clonotype. The gene calls are TRBV20-1 and TRBJ2-1; no clear D gene. The CDR3 spans 11 residues. CDR1 DFQATT and CDR2 SNEGSKA come from the germline V gene (reference sequence). The ends were cut back, 3 bases at V and 9 bases at J, with 9 bases in the middle. This chain's CDR3 is CSASQALEQFF. In nucleotides, the CDR3 is TGCAGTGCTAGTCAGGCCCTTGAGCAGTTCTTC.

The J gene is TRBJ1-3, the V gene TRBV28, with a tentative D call TRBD1 (5 bases). The ends were cut back, 4 bases at V and 2 bases at J, with 9 bases in the middle. The CDR3 consists of 14 residues. Germline loops: CDR1 MDHEN, CDR2 SYDVKM. The CDR3 DNA reads as TGTGCCAGCAGTTGGGGCACGCCTGGAAACACCATATATTTT. As protein: CASSWGTPGNTIYF.